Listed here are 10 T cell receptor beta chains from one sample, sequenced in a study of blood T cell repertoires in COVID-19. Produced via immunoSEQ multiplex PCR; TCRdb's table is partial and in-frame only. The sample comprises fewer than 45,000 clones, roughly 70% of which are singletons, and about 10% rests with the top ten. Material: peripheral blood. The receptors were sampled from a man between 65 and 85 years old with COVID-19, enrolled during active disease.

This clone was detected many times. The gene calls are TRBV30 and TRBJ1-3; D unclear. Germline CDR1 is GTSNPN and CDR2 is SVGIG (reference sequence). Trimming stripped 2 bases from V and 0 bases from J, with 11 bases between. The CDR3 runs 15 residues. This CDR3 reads CAWSLGSLSGNTIYF. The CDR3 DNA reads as TGTGCCTGGAGTCTGGGTAGCCTCTCTGGAAACACCATATATTTT.

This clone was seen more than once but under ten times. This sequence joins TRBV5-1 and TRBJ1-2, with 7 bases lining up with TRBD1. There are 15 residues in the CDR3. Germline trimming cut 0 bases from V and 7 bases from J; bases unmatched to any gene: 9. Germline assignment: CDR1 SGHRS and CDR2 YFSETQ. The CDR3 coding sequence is TGCGCCAGCAGCTTGGTTAACAGGGGCATGATTGGCTACACCTTC. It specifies CASSLVNRGMIGYTF.

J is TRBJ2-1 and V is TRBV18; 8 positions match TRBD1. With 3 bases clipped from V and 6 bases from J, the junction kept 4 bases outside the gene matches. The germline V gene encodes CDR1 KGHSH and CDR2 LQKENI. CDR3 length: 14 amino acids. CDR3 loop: CASSPGTGGNEQFF. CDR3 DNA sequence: TGTGCCAGCTCACCGGGTACAGGGGGCAATGAGCAGTTCTTC.

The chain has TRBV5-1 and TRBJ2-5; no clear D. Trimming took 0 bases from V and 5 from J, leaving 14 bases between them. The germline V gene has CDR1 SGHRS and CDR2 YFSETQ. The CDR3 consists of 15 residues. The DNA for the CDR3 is TGCGCCAGCAGCTTGGACATCGTCTCTTGGGAGACCCAGTACTTC. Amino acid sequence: CASSLDIVSWETQYF.

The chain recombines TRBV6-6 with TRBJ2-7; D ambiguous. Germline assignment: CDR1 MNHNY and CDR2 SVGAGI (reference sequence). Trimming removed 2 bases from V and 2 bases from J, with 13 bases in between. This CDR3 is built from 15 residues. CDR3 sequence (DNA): TGTGCCAGCAGTTACCCGGAGCGATCTGCCTACGAGCAGTACTTC. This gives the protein CASSYPERSAYEQYF.

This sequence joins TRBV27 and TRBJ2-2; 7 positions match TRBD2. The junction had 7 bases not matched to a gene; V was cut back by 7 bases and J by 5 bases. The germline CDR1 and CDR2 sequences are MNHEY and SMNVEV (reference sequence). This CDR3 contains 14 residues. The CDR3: CASMGLRGTGELFF. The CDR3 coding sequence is TGTGCCAGCATGGGACTGCGGGGGACCGGGGAGCTGTTTTTT.

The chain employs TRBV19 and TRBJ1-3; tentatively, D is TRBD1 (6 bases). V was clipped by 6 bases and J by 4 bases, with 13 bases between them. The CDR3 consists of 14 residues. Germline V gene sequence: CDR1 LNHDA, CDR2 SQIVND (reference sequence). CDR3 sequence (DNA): TGTGCCAGTAGAACAGCAGGGGAAGGAAACACCATATATTTT. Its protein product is CASRTAGEGNTIYF.

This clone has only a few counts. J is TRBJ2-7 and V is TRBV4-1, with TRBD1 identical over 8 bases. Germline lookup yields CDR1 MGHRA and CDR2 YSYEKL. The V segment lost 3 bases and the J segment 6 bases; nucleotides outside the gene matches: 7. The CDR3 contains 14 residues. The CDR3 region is CASSQDREFFEQYF. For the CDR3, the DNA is TGCGCCAGCAGCCAGGACAGGGAATTCTTCGAGCAGTACTTC.

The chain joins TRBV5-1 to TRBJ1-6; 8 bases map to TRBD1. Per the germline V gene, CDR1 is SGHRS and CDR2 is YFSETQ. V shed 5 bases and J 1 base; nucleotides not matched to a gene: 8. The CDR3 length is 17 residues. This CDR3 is CASRTGDVGSYNSPLHF. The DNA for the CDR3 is TGCGCCAGCAGGACAGGGGACGTAGGTTCCTATAATTCACCCCTCCACTTT.

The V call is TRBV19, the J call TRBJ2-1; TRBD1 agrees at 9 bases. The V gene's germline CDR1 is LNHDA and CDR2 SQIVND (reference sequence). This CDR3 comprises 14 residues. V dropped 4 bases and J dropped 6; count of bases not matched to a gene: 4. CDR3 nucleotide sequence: TGTGCCAGTAGTACGGGACAGGGTATCAATGAGCAGTTCTTC. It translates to CASSTGQGINEQFF.